The 31 T cell receptor beta chains below all came from one sample that was sequenced in a study of CD8+ T cells in alopecia areata. Treatment here: oral pan-JAK inhibitor, 5-10 mg twice daily. After isolation, RNA underwent reverse transcription to generate cDNA as the sequencing template. Only in-frame clones appear in the TCRdb table, and some are missing; sequencing was by immunoSEQ multiplex PCR. This table has fewer than 350,000 clones, nearly 60% appearing once. The specimen was CD4+ T cells sorted from blood, collected at week 24, from a patient treated with tofacitinib. Every receptor here comes from a human donor with alopecia areata.

This clone was seen just once. The chain's CDR3 is CASTATEAFF. CDR3 sequence (DNA): TGTGCCAGCACGGCTACTGAAGCTTTCTTT. This chain connects TRBV2 to TRBJ1-1; D is unclear. Germline CDR1 and CDR2: SNHLY and FYNNEI. V lost 7 bases, J lost 5 bases, and 5 bases lay in between. The CDR3 length is 10 residues.

The rearrangement joins TRBV7-2 to TRBJ2-2; TRBD1 aligns across 9 bases. The CDR3 spans 16 residues. Germline values: CDR1 SGHTA, CDR2 FQGNSA. V was clipped by 2 bases and J by 5 bases; unmatched bases: 6. CDR3 region: CASSLTGTGLTGELFF. CDR3 coding DNA: TGTGCCAGCAGCTTAACCGGGACAGGGCTAACCGGGGAGCTGTTTTTT.

J is TRBJ2-7 and V is TRBV4-1, with 10 bases fitting TRBD1. The ends lost 1 base at V and 6 bases at J; junction bases unmatched: 9. Germline V gene lookup returns CDR1 MGHRA and CDR2 YSYEKL. The CDR3 totals 16 residues. The CDR3 bases are TGCGCCAGCAGCCAAGCCTGGACAGGGGGTTCGTCCGAGCAGTACTTC. Its protein is CASSQAWTGGSSEQYF.

This rearrangement joins TRBV2 to TRBJ2-5; D possibly uses TRBD1 or TRBD2 (5 bases each). Germline CDR1 SNHLY, CDR2 FYNNEI. The CDR3 runs to 13 residues. V lost 7 bases to trimming and J lost 1 base, with 10 bases between them. CDR3 loop: CASKSGLQETQYF. DNA of the CDR3: TGTGCCAGCAAGTCGGGGCTCCAAGAGACCCAGTACTTC.

V and J are TRBV5-1 and TRBJ1-6, with D tentatively TRBD1 (6 bases). Germline V gene data show CDR1 as SGHRS and CDR2 as YFSETQ. Trimming pared 5 bases from V and 5 bases from J, leaving 11 bases between. The length of the CDR3 is 14 residues. The CDR3 protein is CASSTGQNNSPLHF. Here the CDR3 DNA reads TGCGCCAGCAGTACAGGACAGAATAATTCACCCCTCCACTTT.

This clone has just a few counts. This chain joins TRBV10-3 and TRBJ2-3; tentative D call: TRBD2 (6 bases). The V gene's germline CDR1 is ENHRY and CDR2 SYGVKD. This CDR3 contains 14 residues. V was shortened by 11 bases and J by 1 base, with 16 bases between the two germline ends. This CDR3 is CAAQSPGGTDTQYF. The CDR3 DNA reads as TGTGCCGCCCAAAGCCCGGGAGGCACAGATACGCAGTATTTT.

V is TRBV29-1 and J is TRBJ1-2; 7 bases are shared with TRBD1. V shed 0 bases, J shed 7 bases, and the junction held 5 bases outside the gene matches. CDR1 and CDR2 from the germline V gene are SQVTM and ANQGSEA. The CDR3 covers 13 residues. In DNA, the CDR3 is TGCAGCGTTGAAGAGTCCAGGGGGAGTGGCTACACCTTC. Its translation: CSVEESRGSGYTF.

This clone was detected a few times. CDR3 in amino acids: CASSYRTGGETQYF. CDR3 in DNA: TGTGCCAGCAGTTATCGGACAGGGGGGGAGACCCAGTACTTC. The chain combines TRBV6-5 with TRBJ2-5; 10 bases map to TRBD1. V dropped 3 bases and J dropped 5; count of bases not matched to a gene: 3. CDR1 MNHEY and CDR2 SVGAGI come from the germline V gene. CDR3 length equals 14 residues.

This sequence joins TRBV2 and TRBJ1-1, with TRBD1 matching over 9 bases. The germline CDR1 and CDR2 sequences are SNHLY and FYNNEI. The CDR3 has 14 amino acids. V lost 6 bases to trimming and J lost 5 bases; unmatched junction nucleotides: 7. CDR3 residues: CASRTGGSSTEAFF. The DNA for the CDR3 is TGTGCCAGCAGAACAGGGGGCTCGTCAACTGAAGCTTTCTTT.

The CDR3 loop is CASSRQGVTETQYF. In DNA, the CDR3 is TGTGCCAGCAGTCGACAGGGGGTAACAGAGACCCAGTACTTC. The chain links TRBV6-5 to TRBJ2-5, with 9 positions matching TRBD1. This CDR3 is 14 amino acids long. V was pared by 5 bases and J by 4 bases, with 5 bases of the junction left unmatched. Germline assignment: CDR1 MNHEY and CDR2 SVGAGI.

The J gene is TRBJ2-1, the V gene TRBV28; 12 nucleotides line up with TRBD2. J gave up 6 bases and V 6 bases, and 6 bases lay outside the gene matches. Germline V gene sequence: CDR1 MDHEN, CDR2 SYDVKM. The CDR3 is made up of 15 amino acids. This chain's CDR3 is CASSRTSGGSNEQFF. The CDR3 DNA follows: TGTGCCAGCAGCCGAACTAGCGGGGGGAGCAATGAGCAGTTCTTC.

V and J are TRBV5-5 and TRBJ1-5; TRBD1 matches 10 bases. Germline loops: CDR1 SGHKS, CDR2 YYEKEE (reference sequence). CDR3 length equals 16 residues. J was trimmed by 3 bases and V by 5 bases; bases with no gene match: 8. Written as DNA, the CDR3 is TGTGCCAGCAGTCTGGGTGGGACAGGGGTCAATCAGCCCCAGCATTTT. It codes for CASSLGGTGVNQPQHF.

Only a few counts were recorded for this clone. The same CDR3 arises from other DNA sequences in this sample as well. The rearrangement joins TRBV9 to TRBJ1-2; 8 bases are a match to TRBD1. The CDR3 spans 15 residues. V dropped 4 bases and J dropped 0; count of bases not matched to a gene: 5. Germline V gives CDR1 SGDLS, CDR2 YYNGEE. The CDR3 nucleotides read TGTGCCAGCAGCCCTCGACAGGGGCCTAACTATGGCTACACCTTC. This sequence encodes CASSPRQGPNYGYTF.

This clone came up a few times. This sample includes further DNA sequences coding for the same CDR3. This chain uses TRBV29-1 with TRBJ2-5; 9 bases agree with TRBD1. The J segment lost 4 bases and the V segment lost 4 bases, leaving 4 bases of the junction unmatched. This CDR3 has 13 residues. CDR1 is SQVTM and CDR2 is ANQGSEA in the germline V gene. CDR3 sequence: CSVGGTGTETQYF. CDR3 nucleotide sequence: TGCAGCGTTGGAGGGACAGGGACAGAGACCCAGTACTTC.

The chain links TRBV13 to TRBJ2-7; a possible D gene is TRBD1 (6 bases). CDR1 and CDR2 from the germline V gene are PRHDT and FYEKMQ (reference sequence). V was shortened by 1 base and J by 4 bases, with 11 bases between the two germline ends. The CDR3 covers 14 residues. CDR3 nucleotide sequence: TGTGCCAGCAGCTTAGTCCCAGGGACATACGAGCAGTACTTC. Its protein is CASSLVPGTYEQYF.

The chain links TRBV7-8 to TRBJ1-4, with TRBD1 matching over 8 bases. V shed 5 bases, J shed 5 bases, and the junction held 7 bases outside the gene matches. CDR3 length: 15 amino acids. CDR1 and CDR2 from the germline V gene are SGHVS and FQNEAQ. The CDR3 sequence: CASSLWTGMNEKLFF. The CDR3 DNA reads as TGTGCCAGCAGCCTCTGGACAGGGATGAATGAAAAACTGTTTTTT.

This clone turned up a few times. The rearrangement links TRBV29-1 to TRBJ2-5; D remains ambiguous. The CDR3 spans 12 residues. Germline V gives CDR1 SQVTM, CDR2 ANQGSEA. Between the trimmed V and J ends, which lost 6 bases and 3 bases, there was a span of 11 bases. The CDR3 region is CSVRRSEETQYF. CDR3 bases: TGCAGCGTGCGGCGCTCTGAAGAGACCCAGTACTTC.

The V and J genes are TRBV2 and TRBJ2-5, with TRBD2 matching over 8 bases. The CDR3 covers 15 residues. With 6 bases clipped from V and 4 bases from J, the junction kept 10 bases outside the gene matches. Germline assignment: CDR1 SNHLY and CDR2 FYNNEI. The CDR3 DNA reads TGTGCCAGCAGGGCCTTCGCGGGGGGCCGAGAGACCCAGTACTTC. Translation gives CASRAFAGGRETQYF. Supplemented by reference TRBV2 and TRBJ2-5, the full variable domain reads EPEVTQTPSHQVTQMGQEVILRCVPISNHLYFYWYRQILGQKVEFLVSFYNNEISEKSEIFDDQFSVERPDGSNFTLKIRSTKLEDSAMYFCASRAFAGGRETQYFGPGTRLLVL.

This clone was found a few times. The rearrangement uses TRBV29-1 and TRBJ1-2; D is undetermined. V shed 4 bases and J shed 8 bases, with 14 bases lying between them. Germline CDR1 is SQVTM and CDR2 is ANQGSEA. This CDR3 has 12 amino acids. CDR3 residues: CSVVWQTEGYTF. The CDR3, as DNA: TGCAGCGTTGTTTGGCAGACGGAAGGCTACACCTTC.

This clone was seen once. The chain recombines TRBV28 with TRBJ1-5; the D gene is possibly TRBD1 (6 bases). With 11 bases removed from V and 0 bases from J, the gap between germline ends came to 8 bases. The CDR3 runs to 12 residues. Germline V gene lookup returns CDR1 MDHEN and CDR2 SYDVKM. The CDR3 DNA sequence: TGTGCCGGACAGTATAGCAATCAGCCCCAGCATTTT. Residues: CAGQYSNQPQHF.

The V call is TRBV29-1, the J call TRBJ2-7, with D uncertain. In germline, CDR1 is SQVTM, CDR2 ANQGSEA. The CDR3 extends over 14 amino acids. The V gene lost 6 bases and the J gene lost 0 bases, with 15 bases spanning the gap. CDR3 sequence: CSVHTLHSSYEQYF. The CDR3, as DNA: TGCAGCGTCCACACACTTCATAGCTCCTACGAGCAGTACTTC.

The chain has TRBV6-5 and TRBJ1-2; no firm D call. Germline V CDR1 and CDR2: MNHEY, SVGAGI. The CDR3 consists of 14 residues. V dropped 8 bases and J dropped 4 bases, with 17 bases sitting between them. CDR3 amino acids: CASHRPFAPYGYTF. CDR3 nucleotide sequence: TGTGCCAGCCACCGCCCTTTCGCGCCCTATGGCTACACCTTC.

V gene TRBV27 combines with J gene TRBJ2-5; the match to TRBD2 covers 11 bases. Germline V CDR1 and CDR2: MNHEY, SMNVEV (reference sequence). The CDR3 loop spans 16 amino acids. V trimming: 3 bases; J trimming: 2 bases; junction bases outside the gene matches: 5. The DNA of the CDR3 is TGTGCCAGCAGTTTCTGGGGGACTAGCGGACAAGAGACCCAGTACTTC. It is translated as CASSFWGTSGQETQYF.

The chain employs TRBV19 and TRBJ1-5; D perhaps matches TRBD1 (6 bases). The length of the CDR3 is 16 residues. Germline V CDR1 and CDR2: LNHDA, SQIVND (reference sequence). Trimming cost V 7 bases and J 0 bases, with 16 bases left between them. DNA of the CDR3: TGTGCCAGTATGGAGGGGGGGCTGGATAGCAATCAGCCCCAGCATTTT. Translated: CASMEGGLDSNQPQHF.

This clone was observed a few times. The rearrangement uses TRBV30 and TRBJ2-1; D ambiguous. This CDR3 contains 15 residues. Germline values: CDR1 GTSNPN, CDR2 SVGIG (reference sequence). V gave up 0 bases and J gave up 8 bases, with 17 bases separating them. CDR3 bases: TGTGCCTGGAGTGTTATTCGTCGGACCGGAGATGAGCAGTTCTTC. Protein product: CAWSVIRRTGDEQFF.

This rearrangement joins TRBV5-1 to TRBJ2-7, with 7 bases identical to TRBD1. CDR3 size: 14 residues. Germline V CDR1 and CDR2: SGHRS, YFSETQ. V lost 0 bases, J lost 2 bases, and 2 bases stayed unmatched. The CDR3 nucleotides read TGCGCCAGCAGCTTGGAGGGACAGACCTACGAGCAGTACTTC. Its protein product is CASSLEGQTYEQYF.

This clone was picked up one time. This sequence joins TRBV30 and TRBJ1-2; 8 nucleotides match TRBD1. V lost 4 bases and J lost 8; bases outside the gene matches: 9. Looked up from germline, CDR1 is GTSNPN and CDR2 is SVGIG (reference sequence). The CDR3 runs 13 residues. The CDR3 reads CAWTPGQAAGYTF. CDR3 coding DNA: TGTGCCTGGACGCCGGGACAGGCGGCAGGCTACACCTTC. The variable domain in full, completed from reference TRBV30 and TRBJ1-2, reads SQTIHQWPATLVQPVGSPLSLECTVEGTSNPNLYWYRQAAGRGLQLLFYSVGIGQISSEVPQNLSASRPQDRQFILSSKKLLLSDSGFYLCAWTPGQAAGYTFGSGTRLTVV.

The V gene is TRBV7-2, the J gene TRBJ2-1; D ambiguous. The V end lost 5 bases, the J end lost 5 bases, and 13 bases lay between the germline ends. The V gene's germline CDR1 is SGHTA and CDR2 FQGNSA. CDR3 length: 14 amino acids. The CDR3 DNA is TGTGCCAGCAGCCGTCTCTTAGTTGACAATGAGCAGTTCTTC. Amino acids: CASSRLLVDNEQFF. Variable domain in full (rest from reference TRBV7-2 and TRBJ2-1): GAGVSQSPSNKVTEKGKDVELRCDPISGHTALYWYRQSLGQGLEFLIYFQGNSAPDKSGLPSDRFSAERTGGSVSTLTIQRTQQEDSAVYLCASSRLLVDNEQFFGPGTRLTVL.

The rearrangement uses TRBV2 and TRBJ2-5, with D unresolved. Trimming shortened V by 6 bases and J by 2 bases, and 7 bases separated the two germline ends. Germline-derived CDR1 and CDR2 are SNHLY and FYNNEI. The CDR3 covers 12 residues. In DNA, the CDR3 is TGTGCCAGCAGGGGCCCGCAAGAGACCCAGTACTTC. It translates to CASRGPQETQYF.

The V and J genes are TRBV2 and TRBJ1-5; a weak D match, TRBD1 (5 bases). The germline gives CDR1 SNHLY, CDR2 FYNNEI. V dropped 5 bases and J dropped 2 bases, with 10 bases sitting between them. The CDR3 runs to 14 residues. CDR3 in amino acids: CASSRSRGNQPQHF. CDR3 nucleotides: TGTGCCAGCAGTAGGTCCAGGGGCAATCAGCCCCAGCATTTT.

The CDR3 region is CASSFGSGGSSTDTQYF. The CDR3 DNA follows: TGCGCCAGCAGCTTTGGTAGCGGGGGCTCTAGCACAGATACGCAGTATTTT. The genes are TRBV5-1 and TRBJ2-3; TRBD2 aligns across 9 bases. V lost 2 bases and J lost 0; bases outside the gene matches: 7. The CDR3 covers 17 residues. Germline V gene lookup returns CDR1 SGHRS and CDR2 YFSETQ.